Listed here are 18 T cell receptor beta chains from one sample, sequenced in a study of vaccination effects on CD4 cells after COVID-19. Produced via immunoSEQ multiplex PCR; TCRdb's table is partial and in-frame only. The sample holds about 48,000 clones; about 67% are singletons and the top ten take 4.5% to 6.5%. Which antigens these TCRs recognize remains unknown. Culture proceeded for approximately 10 days, and CD4+ T cells were then isolated. Material: CD4+ T cells from PBMCs cultured without peptide, obtained before COVID-19 vaccination. The receptors stem from a human donor who received a COVID-19 vaccine.

This clone was recorded a few times. J is TRBJ1-2 and V is TRBV2, with D tentatively TRBD1 (5 bases). The CDR3 runs to 13 residues. Germline V CDR1 and CDR2: SNHLY, FYNNEI. V lost 7 bases and J 6 bases, leaving 15 bases between the germline ends. The CDR3 reads CASKGEVAHGYTF. In DNA form, the CDR3 reads TGTGCCAGCAAAGGGGAAGTAGCCCATGGCTACACCTTC.

In its sample, this clone was seen a few times. This chain joins TRBV5-6 and TRBJ1-2; 9 bases map to TRBD1. This CDR3 has 15 amino acids. The junction had 3 bases not matched to a gene; V was cut back by 0 bases and J by 3 bases. CDR1 and CDR2 from the germline V gene are SGHDT and YYEEEE. CDR3 in amino acids: CASSLVQGAHYGYTF. The CDR3 DNA is TGTGCCAGCAGCTTGGTACAGGGGGCTCACTATGGCTACACCTTC.

The chain employs TRBV4-2 and TRBJ2-1; D might be TRBD2 (6 bases). The CDR3 is 14 amino acids. The germline gives CDR1 LGHNA, CDR2 YNFKEQ. V dropped 1 base and J dropped 6 bases, with 10 bases sitting between them. CDR3 sequence: CASSQAGAFNEQFF. CDR3 nucleotides: TGTGCCAGCAGCCAAGCGGGAGCTTTCAATGAGCAGTTCTTC.

The count of this clone is one. V gene TRBV18 combines with J gene TRBJ2-7; 8 bases map to TRBD1. CDR3 length equals 12 residues. The V and J ends lost 2 bases and 6 bases, in that order; junction bases with no gene match: 0. Per the germline V gene, CDR1 is KGHSH and CDR2 is LQKENI. For the CDR3, the DNA is TGTGCCAGCTCACCAGGACAGGGCGAGCAGTACTTC. Amino acid sequence: CASSPGQGEQYF. The full variable domain, with the rest looked up from reference TRBV18 and TRBJ2-7, is NAGVMQNPRHLVRRRGQEARLRCSPMKGHSHVYWYRQLPEEGLKFMVYLQKENIIDESGMPKERFSAEFPKEGPSILRIQQVVRGDSAAYFCASSPGQGEQYFGPGTRLTVT.

There are a few counts of this clone. This sequence joins TRBV2 and TRBJ2-2, with a possible D match to TRBD1 (6 bases). V lost 5 bases, J lost 4 bases, and 11 bases lay in between. The CDR3 totals 14 residues. From germline, CDR1 is SNHLY and CDR2 FYNNEI. DNA of the CDR3: TGTGCCAGCAGTCTATACAGGGCCACCGGGGAGCTGTTTTTT. It translates to CASSLYRATGELFF.

The chain couples TRBV7-2 to TRBJ1-3; TRBD1 might be the D (6 bases). The CDR3 is 15 amino acids. CDR1 is SGHTA, CDR2 FQGNSA, per germline. Trimming pared 4 bases from V and 4 bases from J, leaving 14 bases between. CDR3 nucleotides: TGTGCCAGCAGCTCGCAGGGGACCGGCGGAAACACCATATATTTT. Amino acids: CASSSQGTGGNTIYF.

This sequence joins TRBV5-1 and TRBJ2-3; 9 nucleotides match TRBD1. The germline V gene has CDR1 SGHRS and CDR2 YFSETQ. There are 14 residues in the CDR3. Losses at the gene ends were 3 bases for V and 2 bases for J; bases not matched to a gene: 1. DNA of the CDR3: TGCGCCAGCAGCTGGACAGGGGCCACAGATACGCAGTATTTT. Protein sequence: CASSWTGATDTQYF.

This clone was counted between two and nine times. The chain joins TRBV3-1 (or the pseudogene TRBV3-2) to TRBJ2-7; tentative D call: TRBD2 (6 bases). The CDR3 has 14 residues. The ends were cut back, 2 bases at V and 4 bases at J, with 12 bases in the middle. The germline gives CDR1 LGHDT, CDR2 YNNKEL (reference sequence). The DNA of the CDR3 is TGTGCCAGCAGCCAATCCGGGGGTGGGTACGAGCAGTACTTC. Protein sequence: CASSQSGGGYEQYF.

This clone was picked up a small number of times. The CDR3 sequence is CATSMTHSEGGYNEQFF. CDR3 coding DNA: TGTGCCACCAGCATGACCCACAGTGAGGGCGGCTACAATGAGCAGTTCTTC. J is TRBJ2-1 and V is TRBV15, with a weak D call TRBD2 (5 bases). The CDR3 extends over 17 amino acids. Germline V gene sequence: CDR1 LNHNV, CDR2 YYDKDF (reference sequence). V was cut by 4 bases and J by 3 bases, with 19 bases left in between.

The J gene is TRBJ2-6, the V gene TRBV11-3; D remains unclear. Trimming cost V 6 bases and J 2 bases, with 5 bases left between them. The CDR3 has 13 amino acids. Germline assignment: CDR1 SGHNT and CDR2 YENEEA. The CDR3 here is CASSPTGANVLTF. For the CDR3, the DNA is TGTGCCAGCAGTCCGACTGGGGCCAACGTCCTGACTTTC.

The chain employs TRBV6-5 and TRBJ2-2; D remains ambiguous. Trimming took 3 bases from V and 6 from J, leaving 17 bases between them. CDR1 is MNHEY, CDR2 SVGAGI, per germline. The CDR3 is made up of 16 amino acids. CDR3 sequence reads: CASSYLGRRRAGELFF. The CDR3 coding sequence is TGTGCCAGCAGTTATTTGGGCAGGAGAAGAGCCGGGGAGCTGTTTTTT.

The chain carries TRBV5-1 and TRBJ1-1; 11 positions agree with TRBD1. J lost 4 bases, V lost 4 bases, and 9 bases had no gene match. The CDR3 contains 16 residues. Germline CDR1 SGHRS, CDR2 YFSETQ. Here the CDR3 reads CASSQGGTGGGTEAFF. In nucleotides, the CDR3 is TGCGCCAGCAGCCAGGGGGGGACAGGGGGAGGCACTGAAGCTTTCTTT.

The chain has TRBV14 and TRBJ2-3, with D perhaps TRBD2 (6 bases). V was trimmed by 1 base and J by 2 bases, leaving 10 bases between them. The CDR3 has 15 amino acids. Germline V gene lookup returns CDR1 SGHDN and CDR2 FVKESK. CDR3 bases: TGTGCCAGCAGCCAAGGGGGACTCCACACAGATACGCAGTATTTT. Its protein product is CASSQGGLHTDTQYF.

V usage is TRBV6-5 and J usage is TRBJ1-3; D not certain. CDR1 and CDR2 from the germline V gene are MNHEY and SVGAGI. CDR3 size: 15 residues. V was pared by 0 bases and J by 4 bases, with 10 bases between. The CDR3 coding sequence is TGTGCCAGCAGTTACTCGATTGGGGAGGGAAACACCATATATTTT. It is translated as CASSYSIGEGNTIYF.

The chain uses TRBV28 and TRBJ1-5; no clear D gene. CDR3 length: 13 residues. Germline V gives CDR1 MDHEN, CDR2 SYDVKM. Trimming pared 6 bases from V and 4 bases from J, leaving 10 bases between. DNA for the CDR3: TGTGCCAGCAGAGGCCTGGGTAATCAGCCCCAGCATTTT. Amino acid sequence: CASRGLGNQPQHF. Using reference TRBV28 and TRBJ1-5 for the parts outside the CDR3, the full variable domain is DVKVTQSSRYLVKRTGEKVFLECVQDMDHENMFWYRQDPGLGLRLIYFSYDVKMKEKGDIPEGYSVSREKKERFSLILESASTNQTSMYLCASRGLGNQPQHFGDGTRLSIL.

This sequence joins TRBV6-1 and TRBJ2-3, with 7 nucleotides matching TRBD2. CDR3 length: 19 residues. Germline assignment: CDR1 MNHNS and CDR2 SASEGT. After removal of 3 bases from V and 0 bases from J, the junction contained 15 bases not matched to a gene. This chain's CDR3 is CASSDVPTLSGASTDTQYF. As DNA, the CDR3 is TGTGCCAGCAGTGACGTACCAACCCTCAGCGGGGCTAGCACAGATACGCAGTATTTT.

The chain has TRBV5-4 and TRBJ2-2, with 13 bases matching TRBD2. The CDR3 is made up of 18 amino acids. V lost 5 bases, J lost 7 bases, and 14 bases stayed unmatched. Germline V gene lookup returns CDR1 SGHNT and CDR2 YYREEE (reference sequence). CDR3 DNA sequence: TGTGCCAGCAGTCGACTAGCGGGGGGACTCAATCCCTTCGGGGAGCTGTTTTTT. Its protein is CASSRLAGGLNPFGELFF.

This clone was detected only a few times. This rearrangement joins TRBV7-9 to TRBJ2-5; 12 nucleotides match TRBD1. V was pared by 4 bases and J by 7 bases, with 7 bases of the junction left unmatched. CDR3 length: 15 amino acids. Germline CDR1 and CDR2: SEHNR and FQNEAQ (reference sequence). In DNA, the CDR3 is TGTGCCAGCAGCTCGGGACAGGGGGCAGCGCGGACCCAGTACTTC. Translated: CASSSGQGAARTQYF. The full variable domain, with the rest looked up from reference TRBV7-9 and TRBJ2-5, is DTGVSQNPRHKITKRGQNVTFRCDPISEHNRLYWYRQTLGQGPEFLTYFQNEAQLEKSRLLSDRFSAERPKGSFSTLEIQRTEQGDSAMYLCASSSGQGAARTQYFGPGTRLLVL.